This entry is about one T cell receptor (beta chain). Its antigen is not identified. TCRdb recomputed calls from the RT-PCR reads with MiXCR, one row per CDR3 protein. The data hold just under 550,000 distinct CDR3 sequences, with roughly 25% observed a single time. Germline V gene sequence: CDR1 SNHLY, CDR2 FYNNEI. There are 18 residues in the CDR3. J was trimmed by 0 bases and V by 6 bases; bases with no gene match: 7. This specimen comes from a study of response to subunit inactivated influenza vaccine. The study's findings and limits: Researchers suggested that each seasonal influenza vaccination recruits few new T cells.

The same data also went into a second study, on T cells expressing NK-cell markers. As that report states: TCR beta libraries carry UMIs added by 5'RACE template switching. There were seven HCMV-seropositive donors and one seronegative donor among the eight sequenced.

The receptor comes from a man in his fifties who received an inactivated influenza vaccine. The sample here was CD4+ T cells sorted from PBMCs, taken 11 to 12 days after vaccination. This chain uses TRBV2 with TRBJ2-3; 15 bases map to TRBD2. DNA for the CDR3: TGTGCCAGCAGCAAGGGGACTAGCGGGGGGCGAAGCACAGATACGCAGTATTTT. Its translation: CASSKGTSGGRSTDTQYF. Drawing the rest from reference TRBV2 and TRBJ2-3, the complete variable domain is EPEVTQTPSHQVTQMGQEVILRCVPISNHLYFYWYRQILGQKVEFLVSFYNNEISEKSEIFDDQFSVERPDGSNFTLKIRSTKLEDSAMYFCASSKGTSGGRSTDTQYFGPGTRLTVL.